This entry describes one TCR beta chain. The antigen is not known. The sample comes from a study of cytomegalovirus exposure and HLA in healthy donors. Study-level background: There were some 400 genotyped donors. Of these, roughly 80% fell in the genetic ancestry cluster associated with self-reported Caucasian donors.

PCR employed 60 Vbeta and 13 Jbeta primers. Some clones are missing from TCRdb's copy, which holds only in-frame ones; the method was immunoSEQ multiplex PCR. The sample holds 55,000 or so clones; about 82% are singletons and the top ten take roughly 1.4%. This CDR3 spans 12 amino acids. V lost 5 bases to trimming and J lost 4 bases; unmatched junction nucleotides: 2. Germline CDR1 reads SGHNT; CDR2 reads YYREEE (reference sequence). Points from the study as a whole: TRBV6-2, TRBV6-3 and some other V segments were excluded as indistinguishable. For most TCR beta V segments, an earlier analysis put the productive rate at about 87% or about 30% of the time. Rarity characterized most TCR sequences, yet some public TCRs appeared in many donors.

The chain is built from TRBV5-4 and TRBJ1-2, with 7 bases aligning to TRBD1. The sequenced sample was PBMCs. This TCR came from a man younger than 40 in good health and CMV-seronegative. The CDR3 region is CASSRDSYGYTF. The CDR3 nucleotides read TGTGCCAGCAGTCGGGACAGCTATGGCTACACCTTC.